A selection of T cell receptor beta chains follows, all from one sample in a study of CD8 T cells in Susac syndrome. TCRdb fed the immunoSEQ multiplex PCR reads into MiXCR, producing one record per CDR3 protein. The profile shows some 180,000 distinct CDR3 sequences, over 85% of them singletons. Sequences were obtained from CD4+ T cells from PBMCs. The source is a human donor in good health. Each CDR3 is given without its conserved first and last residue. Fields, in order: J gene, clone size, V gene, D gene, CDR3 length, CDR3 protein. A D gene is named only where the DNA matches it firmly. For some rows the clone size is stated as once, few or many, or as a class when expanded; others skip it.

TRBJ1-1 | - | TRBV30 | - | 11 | ASNPQGNTEAF
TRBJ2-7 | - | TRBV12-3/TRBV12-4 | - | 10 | ASSLTPYEQY
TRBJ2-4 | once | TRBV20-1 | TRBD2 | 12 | SASGFPGGNIQY
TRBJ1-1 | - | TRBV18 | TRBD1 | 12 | ASSQGQRSTEAF
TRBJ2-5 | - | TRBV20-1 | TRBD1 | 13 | SASRRGQAQETQY
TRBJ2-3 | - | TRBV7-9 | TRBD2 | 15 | ASSPRTSGRVPDTQY
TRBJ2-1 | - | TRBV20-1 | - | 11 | SAEGISYNEQF
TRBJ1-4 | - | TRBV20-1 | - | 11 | SADQGTNEKLF
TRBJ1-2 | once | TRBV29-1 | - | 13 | SVGVGAGNGHGYT
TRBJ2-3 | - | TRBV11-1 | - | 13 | ASRTGRLSTDTQY
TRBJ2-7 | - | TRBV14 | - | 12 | ASSLPHSLGEQY
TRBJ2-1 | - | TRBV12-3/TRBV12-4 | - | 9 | ASSLLVQQF
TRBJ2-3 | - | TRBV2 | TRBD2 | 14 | ASSEAPAGITDTQY
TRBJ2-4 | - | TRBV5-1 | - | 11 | ASSLAEGNIQY
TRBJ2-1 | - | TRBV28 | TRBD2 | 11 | ASSFPGRDEQF
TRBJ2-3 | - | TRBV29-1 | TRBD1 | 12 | SIHQGGPVDTQY
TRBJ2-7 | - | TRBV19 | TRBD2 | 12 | ASSRTSGTYEQY
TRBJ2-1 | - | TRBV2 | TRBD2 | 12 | ASKLGLANNEQF
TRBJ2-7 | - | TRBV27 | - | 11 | ASSLSIHYEQY
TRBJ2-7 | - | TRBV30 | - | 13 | AWSIPGGRRYEQY
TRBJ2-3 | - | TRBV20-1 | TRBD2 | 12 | SASRTSGADTQY
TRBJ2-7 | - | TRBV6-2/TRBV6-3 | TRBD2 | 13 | ASTRLAVNLYEQY
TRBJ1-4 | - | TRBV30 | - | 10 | AAGRFDEKLF
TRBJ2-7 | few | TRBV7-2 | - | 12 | ASSLIAESYEQY
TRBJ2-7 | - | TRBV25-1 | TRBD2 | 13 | ASSDPVLRGGEQY
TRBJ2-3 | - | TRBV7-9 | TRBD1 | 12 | ASSIGQGPDTQY
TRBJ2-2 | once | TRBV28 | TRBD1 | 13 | ASRGQGPLTGELF